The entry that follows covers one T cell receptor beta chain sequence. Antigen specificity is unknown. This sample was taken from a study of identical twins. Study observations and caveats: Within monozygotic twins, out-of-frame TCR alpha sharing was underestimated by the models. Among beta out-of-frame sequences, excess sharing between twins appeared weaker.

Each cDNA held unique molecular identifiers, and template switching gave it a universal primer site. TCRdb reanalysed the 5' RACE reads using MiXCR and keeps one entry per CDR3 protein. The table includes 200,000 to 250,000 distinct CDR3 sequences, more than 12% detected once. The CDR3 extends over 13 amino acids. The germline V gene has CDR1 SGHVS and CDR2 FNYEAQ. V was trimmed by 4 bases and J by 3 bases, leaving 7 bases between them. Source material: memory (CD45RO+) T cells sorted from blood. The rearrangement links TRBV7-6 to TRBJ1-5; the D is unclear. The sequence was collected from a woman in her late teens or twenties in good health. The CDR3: CASSSGFNQPQHF. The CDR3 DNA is TGTGCCAGCAGCTCGGGGTTCAATCAGCCCCAGCATTTT.